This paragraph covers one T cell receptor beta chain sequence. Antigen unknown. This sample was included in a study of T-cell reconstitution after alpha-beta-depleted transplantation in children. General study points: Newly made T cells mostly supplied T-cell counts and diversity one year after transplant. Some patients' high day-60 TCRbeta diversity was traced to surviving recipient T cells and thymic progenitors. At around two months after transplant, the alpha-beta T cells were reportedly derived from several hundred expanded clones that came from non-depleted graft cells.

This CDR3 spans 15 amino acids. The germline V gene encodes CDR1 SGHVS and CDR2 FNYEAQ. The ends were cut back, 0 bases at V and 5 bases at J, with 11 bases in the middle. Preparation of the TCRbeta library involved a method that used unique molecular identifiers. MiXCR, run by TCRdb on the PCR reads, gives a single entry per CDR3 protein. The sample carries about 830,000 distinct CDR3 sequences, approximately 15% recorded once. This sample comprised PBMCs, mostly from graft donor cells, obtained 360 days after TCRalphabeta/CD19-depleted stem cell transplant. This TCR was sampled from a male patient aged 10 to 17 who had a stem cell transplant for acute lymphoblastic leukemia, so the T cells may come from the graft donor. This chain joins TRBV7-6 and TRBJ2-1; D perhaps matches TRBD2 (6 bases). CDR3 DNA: TGTGCCAGCAGCTTAGCGGGAGGCCCCAACAATGAGCAGTTCTTC. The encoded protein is CASSLAGGPNNEQFF.